Below are 8 T cell receptor beta chains sequenced from a single sample in a study of OX40 agonist ivuxolimab in advanced cancers. TCRdb's copy holds only in-frame clones and misses some; the assay was immunoSEQ multiplex PCR. The sample carries 80,000 to 100,000 clones, roughly nine tenths recorded once. The sample was CD4+ or CD8+ T cells sorted from blood, taken in a trial of the OX40 agonist ivuxolimab. Receptors originate from an adult with an advanced solid tumor such as melanoma, head and neck, liver or kidney cancer.

The rearrangement uses TRBV25-1 and TRBJ2-7, with D unclear. V gave up 5 bases and J gave up 5 bases, with 10 bases separating them. This CDR3 is built from 12 residues. Germline V gives CDR1 MGHDK, CDR2 SYGVNS. The CDR3 region has the DNA TGTGCCAGCAGTCTTTCCGGCGACGAGCAGTACTTC. As protein: CASSLSGDEQYF.

The V and J genes are TRBV19 and TRBJ2-3, with TRBD1 matching over 12 bases. The ends lost 5 bases at V and 4 bases at J; junction bases unmatched: 13. The CDR3 runs to 18 residues. The germline CDR1 and CDR2 sequences are LNHDA and SQIVND (reference sequence). The CDR3 loop reads CASSVYSGTGGEADTQYF. The CDR3 DNA reads TGTGCCAGTAGTGTATACTCCGGGACAGGGGGCGAAGCAGATACGCAGTATTTT.

This clone showed up just a few times. The V and J genes are TRBV6-1 and TRBJ1-2; D is unclear. Trimming removed 7 bases at V and 2 bases at J, with 8 bases between. Germline assignment: CDR1 MNHNS and CDR2 SASEGT. This CDR3 has 12 amino acids. This CDR3 reads CASKGNNYGYTF. Here the CDR3 DNA reads TGTGCCAGCAAAGGCAACAACTATGGCTACACCTTC.

V gene TRBV5-1 combines with J gene TRBJ1-1; no definite D call. Germline values: CDR1 SGHRS, CDR2 YFSETQ. CDR3 length equals 14 residues. V lost 0 bases and J 4 bases, leaving 10 bases between the germline ends. CDR3 protein: CASSLAGETTEAFF. CDR3 bases: TGCGCCAGCAGCTTGGCCGGAGAGACCACTGAAGCTTTCTTT.

This clone was picked up a small number of times. J is TRBJ1-6 and V is TRBV19, with D possibly being TRBD1 (5 bases). The CDR3 is 14 residues long. V was cut by 9 bases and J by 10 bases, with 19 bases left in between. Germline V CDR1 and CDR2: LNHDA, SQIVND (reference sequence). The CDR3 DNA is TGTGCCAGCTCCGGGACGGGAGGGAAATCACCCCTCCACTTT. Its protein is CASSGTGGKSPLHF.

V is TRBV2 and J is TRBJ1-2; D remains unclear. This CDR3 spans 13 amino acids. The germline gives CDR1 SNHLY, CDR2 FYNNEI. V was trimmed by 0 bases and J by 8 bases, leaving 10 bases between them. The CDR3 DNA reads TGTGCCAGCAGTGAAGCAGGGAGGGCCGGCTACACCTTC. Translated, it gives CASSEAGRAGYTF.

The gene calls are TRBV5-1 and TRBJ2-7, with D possibly being TRBD2 (6 bases). V lost 0 bases, J lost 1 base, and 17 bases lay in between. Germline V lookup: CDR1 SGHRS, CDR2 YFSETQ. The CDR3 length is 17 residues. CDR3 coding DNA: TGCGCCAGCAGCTTGGGAACTGGCGGGGCTAAGTCCTACGAGCAGTACTTC. As protein: CASSLGTGGAKSYEQYF. Looking up the rest from reference TRBV5-1 and TRBJ2-7 gives the full variable domain: KAGVTQTPRYLIKTRGQQVTLSCSPISGHRSVSWYQQTPGQGLQFLFEYFSETQRNKGNFPGRFSGRQFSNSRSEMNVSTLELGDSALYLCASSLGTGGAKSYEQYFGPGTRLTVT.

This chain joins TRBV2 and TRBJ2-7; D may be TRBD1 (6 bases). The CDR3 consists of 13 residues. V lost 5 bases and J lost 2, with 10 bases in between. CDR1 and CDR2 from the germline V gene are SNHLY and FYNNEI. CDR3 sequence: CASSWDTPYEQYF. The CDR3 nucleotides read TGTGCCAGCAGTTGGGACACCCCCTACGAGCAGTACTTC.